The T cell receptor beta chain described here comes from a study of regulatory T cells in long-lasting Graves disease. V lost 4 bases and J 4 bases, leaving 11 bases between the germline ends. Germline loops: CDR1 GTSNPN, CDR2 SVGIG (reference sequence). This CDR3 contains 12 residues. This clonotype was counted many times. Time point described: newly diagnosed GD, antithyroid drugs for less than 3 months. PBMC RNA served as the TCR library source. iRepertoire HTBI primers and Arm-PCR of CDR3 regions built TCR beta libraries. TCRdb used MiXCR to reprocess the multiplex PCR reads, holding one entry per CDR3 protein. The sample lists about 420,000 distinct CDR3 sequences; about 17% were seen once. The same sample was also used in a study of T cells in Graves' hyperthyroidism and ophthalmopathy.

The chain carries TRBV30 and TRBJ2-7; the D call may be TRBD1 or TRBD2 (5 bases each). The receptor's source is a woman aged 18-29 years with Graves disease. The source material was peripheral blood mononuclear cells (PBMCs), sampled at new diagnosis, from a patient treated with antithyroid drugs. The CDR3 nucleotides are TGTGCCTGGACCGGTGGGGGATACGAGCAGTACTTC. This gives the protein CAWTGGGYEQYF. The full variable domain, its missing parts supplied by reference TRBV30 and TRBJ2-7, is SQTIHQWPATLVQPVGSPLSLECTVEGTSNPNLYWYRQAAGRGLQLLFYSVGIGQISSEVPQNLSASRPQDRQFILSSKKLLLSDSGFYLCAWTGGGYEQYFGPGTRLTVT.